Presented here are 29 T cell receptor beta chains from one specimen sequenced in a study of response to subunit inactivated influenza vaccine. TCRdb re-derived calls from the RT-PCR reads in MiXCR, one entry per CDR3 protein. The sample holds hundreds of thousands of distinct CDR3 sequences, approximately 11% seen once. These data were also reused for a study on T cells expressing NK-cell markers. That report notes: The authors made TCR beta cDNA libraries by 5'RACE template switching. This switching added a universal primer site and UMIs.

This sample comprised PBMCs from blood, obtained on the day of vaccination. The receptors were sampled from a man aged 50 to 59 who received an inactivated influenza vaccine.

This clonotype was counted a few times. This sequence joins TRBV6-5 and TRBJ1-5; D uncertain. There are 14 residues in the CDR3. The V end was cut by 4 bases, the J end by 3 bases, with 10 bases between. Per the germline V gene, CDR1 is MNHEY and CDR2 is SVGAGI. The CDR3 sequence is CASSSPGYNQPQHF. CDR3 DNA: TGTGCCAGCAGTTCCCCCGGATACAATCAGCCCCAGCATTTT.

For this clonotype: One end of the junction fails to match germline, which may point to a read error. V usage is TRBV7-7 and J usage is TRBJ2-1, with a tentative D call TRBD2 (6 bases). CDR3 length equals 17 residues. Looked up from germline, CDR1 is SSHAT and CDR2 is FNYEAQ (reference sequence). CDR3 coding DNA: TGTGCTAGCAGCGATTCCTTTCGGGGGTTCTCCTACAATGAGCAGTTCTTC. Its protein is CASSDSFRGFSYNEQFF.

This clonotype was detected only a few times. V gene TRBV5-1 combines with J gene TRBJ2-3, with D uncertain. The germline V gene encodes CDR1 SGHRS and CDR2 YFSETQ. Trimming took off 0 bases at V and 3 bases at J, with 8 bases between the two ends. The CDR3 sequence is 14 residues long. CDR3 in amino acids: CASSLAMRTDTQYF. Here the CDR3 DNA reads TGCGCCAGCAGCTTGGCCATGAGGACAGATACGCAGTATTTT.

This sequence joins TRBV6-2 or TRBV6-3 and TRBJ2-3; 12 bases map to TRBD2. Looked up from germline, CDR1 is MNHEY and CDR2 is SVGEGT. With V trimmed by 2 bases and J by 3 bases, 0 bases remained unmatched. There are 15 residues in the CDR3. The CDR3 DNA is TGTGCCAGCAGTTACCTAGCGGGAGGGACAGATACGCAGTATTTT. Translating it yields CASSYLAGGTDTQYF.

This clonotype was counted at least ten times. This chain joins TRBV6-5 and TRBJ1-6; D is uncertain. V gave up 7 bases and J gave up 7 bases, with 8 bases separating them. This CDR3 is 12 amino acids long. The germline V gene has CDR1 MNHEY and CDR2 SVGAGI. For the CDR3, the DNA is TGTGCCAGCAAGGCAGGAAATTCACCCCTCCACTTT. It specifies CASKAGNSPLHF.

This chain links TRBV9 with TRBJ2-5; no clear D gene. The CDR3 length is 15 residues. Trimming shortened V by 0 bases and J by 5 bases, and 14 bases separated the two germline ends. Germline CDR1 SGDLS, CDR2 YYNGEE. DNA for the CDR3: TGTGCCAGCAGCGTAGGGAGTGTGGACGGGGAGACCCAGTACTTC. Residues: CASSVGSVDGETQYF.

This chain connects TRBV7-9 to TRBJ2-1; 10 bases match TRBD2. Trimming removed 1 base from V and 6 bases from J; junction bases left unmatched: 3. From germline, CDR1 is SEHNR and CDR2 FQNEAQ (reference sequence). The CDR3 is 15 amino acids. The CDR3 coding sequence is TGTGCCAGCAGCTTAGATAGCGGGAGGTTCAATGAGCAGTTCTTC. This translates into CASSLDSGRFNEQFF.

CDR3 in DNA: TGTGCCAGCAGTTTACGCCCTCGGAGTGGGACGCAGTATTTT. Amino acid sequence: CASSLRPRSGTQYF. The rearrangement uses TRBV27 and TRBJ2-3; D unresolved. Looked up from germline, CDR1 is MNHEY and CDR2 is SMNVEV (reference sequence). This CDR3 is built from 14 residues. V lost 2 bases, J lost 9 bases, and 15 bases lay in between.

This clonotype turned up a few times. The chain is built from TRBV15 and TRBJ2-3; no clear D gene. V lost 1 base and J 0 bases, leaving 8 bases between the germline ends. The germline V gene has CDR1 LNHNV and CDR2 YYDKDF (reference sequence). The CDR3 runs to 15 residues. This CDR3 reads CATSRVLFSTDTQYF. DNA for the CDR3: TGTGCCACCAGCAGAGTCTTATTTAGCACAGATACGCAGTATTTT.

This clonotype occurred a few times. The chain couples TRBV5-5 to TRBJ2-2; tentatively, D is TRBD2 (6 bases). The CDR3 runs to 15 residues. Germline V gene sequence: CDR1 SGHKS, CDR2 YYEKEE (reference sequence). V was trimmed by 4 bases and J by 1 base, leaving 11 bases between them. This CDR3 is CASSPQGLNTGELFF. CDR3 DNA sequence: TGTGCCAGCAGCCCTCAGGGACTGAACACCGGGGAGCTGTTTTTT. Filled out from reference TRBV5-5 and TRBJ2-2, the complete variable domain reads DAGVTQSPTHLIKTRGQQVTLRCSPISGHKSVSWYQQVLGQGPQFIFQYYEKEERGRGNFPDRFSARQFPNYSSELNVNALLLGDSALYLCASSPQGLNTGELFFGEGSRLTVL.

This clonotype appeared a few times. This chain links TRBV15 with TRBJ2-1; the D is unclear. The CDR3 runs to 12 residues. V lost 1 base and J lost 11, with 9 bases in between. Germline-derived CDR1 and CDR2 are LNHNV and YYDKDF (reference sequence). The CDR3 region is CATSRGGGQQFF. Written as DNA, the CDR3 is TGTGCCACCAGCAGAGGAGGCGGTCAGCAGTTCTTC.

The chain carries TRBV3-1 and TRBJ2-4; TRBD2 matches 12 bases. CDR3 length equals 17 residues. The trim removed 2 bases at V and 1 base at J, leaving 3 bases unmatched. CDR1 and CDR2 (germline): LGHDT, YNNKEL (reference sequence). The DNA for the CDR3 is TGTGCCAGCAGCCAATTTACTAGCGGGAGGGCCAAAAACATTCAGTACTTC. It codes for CASSQFTSGRAKNIQYF.

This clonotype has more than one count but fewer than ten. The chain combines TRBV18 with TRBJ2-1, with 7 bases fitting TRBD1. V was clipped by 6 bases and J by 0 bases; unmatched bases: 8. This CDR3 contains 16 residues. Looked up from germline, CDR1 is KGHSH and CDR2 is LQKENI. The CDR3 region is CASSPGQDPSYNEQFF. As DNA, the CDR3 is TGTGCCAGCTCCCCCGGACAGGACCCCTCCTACAATGAGCAGTTCTTC.

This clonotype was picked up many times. Written as DNA, the CDR3 is TGCGCCAGCAGCTTGATCTTAGCGGGGTACTCCACAGATACGCAGTATTTT. Translated: CASSLILAGYSTDTQYF. The chain carries TRBV5-1 and TRBJ2-3; TRBD2 matches 8 bases. The trim removed 1 base at V and 2 bases at J, leaving 9 bases unmatched. CDR1 and CDR2 (germline): SGHRS, YFSETQ. The CDR3 is 17 residues long.

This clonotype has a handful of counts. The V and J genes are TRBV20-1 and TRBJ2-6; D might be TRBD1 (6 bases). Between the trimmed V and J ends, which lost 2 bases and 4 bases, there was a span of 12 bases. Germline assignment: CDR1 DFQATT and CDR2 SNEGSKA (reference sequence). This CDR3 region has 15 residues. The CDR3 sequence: CSARPSGTGANVLTF. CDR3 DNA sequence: TGCAGTGCTAGACCCTCCGGGACAGGGGCCAACGTCCTGACTTTC.

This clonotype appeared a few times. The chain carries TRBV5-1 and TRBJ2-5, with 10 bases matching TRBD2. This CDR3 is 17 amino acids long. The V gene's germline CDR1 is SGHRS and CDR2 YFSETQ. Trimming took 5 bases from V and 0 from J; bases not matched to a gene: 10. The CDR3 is CASRANLAGAYQETQYF. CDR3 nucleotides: TGCGCCAGCAGGGCGAATCTAGCGGGGGCCTACCAAGAGACCCAGTACTTC.

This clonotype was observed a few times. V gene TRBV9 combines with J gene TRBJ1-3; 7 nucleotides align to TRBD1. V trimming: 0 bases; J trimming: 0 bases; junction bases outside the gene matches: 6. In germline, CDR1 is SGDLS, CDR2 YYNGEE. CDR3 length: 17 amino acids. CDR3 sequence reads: CASSVAQGQYSGNTIYF. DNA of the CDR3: TGTGCCAGCAGCGTAGCTCAGGGACAGTACTCTGGAAACACCATATATTTT. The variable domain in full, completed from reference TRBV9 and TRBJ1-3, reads DSGVTQTPKHLITATGQRVTLRCSPRSGDLSVYWYQQSLDQGLQFLIQYYNGEERAKGNILERFSAQQFPDLHSELNLSSLELGDSALYFCASSVAQGQYSGNTIYFGEGSWLTVV.

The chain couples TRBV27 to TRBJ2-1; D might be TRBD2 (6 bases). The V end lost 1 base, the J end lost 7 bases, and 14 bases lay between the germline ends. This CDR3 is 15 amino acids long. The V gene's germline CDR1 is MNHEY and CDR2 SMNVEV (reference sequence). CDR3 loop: CASSLFLGSGNEQFF. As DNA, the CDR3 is TGTGCCAGCAGTTTATTTTTGGGAAGCGGGAATGAGCAGTTCTTC.

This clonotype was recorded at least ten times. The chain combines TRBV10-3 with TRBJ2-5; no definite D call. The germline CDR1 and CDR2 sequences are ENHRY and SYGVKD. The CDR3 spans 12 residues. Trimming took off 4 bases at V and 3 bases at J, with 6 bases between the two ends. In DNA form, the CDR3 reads TGTGCCATCAGTGGTCCGGAAGAGACCCAGTACTTC. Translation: CAISGPEETQYF.

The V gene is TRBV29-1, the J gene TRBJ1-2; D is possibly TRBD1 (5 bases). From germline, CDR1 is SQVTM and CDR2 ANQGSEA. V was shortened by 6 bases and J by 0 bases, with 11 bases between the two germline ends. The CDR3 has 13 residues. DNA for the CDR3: TGCAGCGTGAGACAGTATTCTAACTATGGCTACACCTTC. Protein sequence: CSVRQYSNYGYTF.

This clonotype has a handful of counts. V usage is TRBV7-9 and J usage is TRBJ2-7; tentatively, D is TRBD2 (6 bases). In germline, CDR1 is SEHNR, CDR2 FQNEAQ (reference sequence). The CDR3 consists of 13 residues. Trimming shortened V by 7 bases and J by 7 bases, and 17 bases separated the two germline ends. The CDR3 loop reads CASKMTPAGEQYF. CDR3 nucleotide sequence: TGTGCCAGCAAAATGACACCTGCGGGGGAGCAGTACTTC.

The CDR3 sequence: CSVEDWAGGPDTQYF. The CDR3 DNA is TGCAGCGTTGAAGATTGGGCGGGGGGCCCAGATACGCAGTATTTT. The rearrangement joins TRBV29-1 to TRBJ2-3; TRBD2 agrees at 8 bases. Germline V gives CDR1 SQVTM, CDR2 ANQGSEA. Losses at the gene ends were 0 bases for V and 4 bases for J; bases not matched to a gene: 6. CDR3 length equals 15 residues.

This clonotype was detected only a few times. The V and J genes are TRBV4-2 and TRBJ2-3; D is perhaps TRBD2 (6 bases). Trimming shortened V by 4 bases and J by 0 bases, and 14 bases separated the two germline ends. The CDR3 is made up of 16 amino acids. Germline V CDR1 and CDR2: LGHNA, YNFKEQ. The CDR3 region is CASSLELASSTDTQYF. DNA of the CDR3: TGTGCCAGCAGCCTCGAGCTAGCGTCTAGCACAGATACGCAGTATTTT.

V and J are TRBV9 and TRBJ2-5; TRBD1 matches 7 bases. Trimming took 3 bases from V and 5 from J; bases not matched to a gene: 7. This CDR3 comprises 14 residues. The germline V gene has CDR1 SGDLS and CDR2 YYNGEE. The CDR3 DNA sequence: TGTGCCAGCAGCGAGACAGGGTGGGGGGAGACCCAGTACTTC. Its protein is CASSETGWGETQYF.

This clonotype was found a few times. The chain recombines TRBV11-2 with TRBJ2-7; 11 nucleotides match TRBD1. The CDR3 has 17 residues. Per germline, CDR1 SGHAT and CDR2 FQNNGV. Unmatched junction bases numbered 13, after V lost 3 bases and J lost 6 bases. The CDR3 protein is CASSFIQTGTGGGEQYF. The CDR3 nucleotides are TGTGCCAGCAGCTTTATTCAGACCGGGACAGGGGGTGGCGAGCAGTACTTC.

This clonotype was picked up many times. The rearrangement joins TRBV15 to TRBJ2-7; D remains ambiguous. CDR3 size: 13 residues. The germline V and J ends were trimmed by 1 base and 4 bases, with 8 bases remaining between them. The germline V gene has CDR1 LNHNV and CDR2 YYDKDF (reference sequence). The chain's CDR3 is CATSRGRLYEQYF. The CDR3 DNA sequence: TGTGCCACCAGCAGAGGCAGGTTATACGAGCAGTACTTC.

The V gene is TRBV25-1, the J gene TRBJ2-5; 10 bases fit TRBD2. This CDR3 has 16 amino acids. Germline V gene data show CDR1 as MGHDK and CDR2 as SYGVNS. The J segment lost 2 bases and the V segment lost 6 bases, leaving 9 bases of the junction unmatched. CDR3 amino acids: CASRGRTSGTQETQYF. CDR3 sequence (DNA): TGTGCCAGCAGGGGGAGGACTAGCGGTACGCAAGAGACCCAGTACTTC.

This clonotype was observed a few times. DNA of the CDR3: TGCGCCAGCAGCCGACTTCGGACTAGCGGGAGCGATGAGCAGTTCTTC. Its translation: CASSRLRTSGSDEQFF. This chain links TRBV4-3 with TRBJ2-1; TRBD2 matches at 13 bases. Trimming removed 4 bases from V and 8 bases from J; junction bases left unmatched: 8. This CDR3 region has 16 residues. Germline values: CDR1 LGHNA, CDR2 YSLEER.

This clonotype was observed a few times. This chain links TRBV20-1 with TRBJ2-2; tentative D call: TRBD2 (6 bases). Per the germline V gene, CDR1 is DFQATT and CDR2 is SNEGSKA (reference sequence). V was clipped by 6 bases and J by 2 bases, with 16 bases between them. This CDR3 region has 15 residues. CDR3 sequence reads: CSAKSGLLNTGELFF. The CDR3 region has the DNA TGCAGTGCAAAATCGGGACTCTTAAACACCGGGGAGCTGTTTTTT.